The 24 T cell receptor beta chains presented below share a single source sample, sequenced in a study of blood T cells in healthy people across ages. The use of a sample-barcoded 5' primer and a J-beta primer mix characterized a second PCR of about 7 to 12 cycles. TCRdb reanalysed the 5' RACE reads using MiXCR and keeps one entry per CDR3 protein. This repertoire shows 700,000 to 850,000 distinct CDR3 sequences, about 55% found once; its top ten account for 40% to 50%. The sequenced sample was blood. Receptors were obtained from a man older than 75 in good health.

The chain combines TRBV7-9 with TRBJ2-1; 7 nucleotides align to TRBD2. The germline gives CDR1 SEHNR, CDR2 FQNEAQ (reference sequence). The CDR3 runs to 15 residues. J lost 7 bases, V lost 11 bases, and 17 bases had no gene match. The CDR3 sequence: CAGLKKAGVGNEQFF. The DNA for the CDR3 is TGTGCCGGCTTAAAAAAGGCGGGAGTCGGAAATGAGCAGTTCTTC.

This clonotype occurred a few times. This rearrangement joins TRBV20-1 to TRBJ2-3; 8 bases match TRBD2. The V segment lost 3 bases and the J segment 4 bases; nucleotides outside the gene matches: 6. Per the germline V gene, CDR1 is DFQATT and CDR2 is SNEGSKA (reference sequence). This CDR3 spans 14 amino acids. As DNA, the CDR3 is TGCAGTGCTAGTATTAGCGGGACCGCAGATACGCAGTATTTT. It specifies CSASISGTADTQYF.

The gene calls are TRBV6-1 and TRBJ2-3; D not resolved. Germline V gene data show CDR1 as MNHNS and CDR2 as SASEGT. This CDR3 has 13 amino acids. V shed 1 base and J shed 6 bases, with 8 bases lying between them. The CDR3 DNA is TGTGCCAGCAGTGAAGTTGGGTCGGATACGCAGTATTTT. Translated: CASSEVGSDTQYF.

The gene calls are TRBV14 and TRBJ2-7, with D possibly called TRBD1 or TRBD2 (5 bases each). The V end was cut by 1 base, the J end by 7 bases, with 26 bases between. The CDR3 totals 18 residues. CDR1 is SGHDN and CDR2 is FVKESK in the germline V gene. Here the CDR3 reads CASSQGSFVRDPYNEQYF. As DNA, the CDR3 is TGTGCCAGCAGCCAAGGCTCCTTCGTCCGGGACCCCTACAATGAGCAGTACTTC.

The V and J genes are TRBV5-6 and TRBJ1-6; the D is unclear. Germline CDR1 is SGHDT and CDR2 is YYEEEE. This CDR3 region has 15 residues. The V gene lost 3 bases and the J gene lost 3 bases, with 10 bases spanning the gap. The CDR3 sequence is CASSSRDLYNSPLHF. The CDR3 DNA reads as TGTGCCAGCAGCTCCCGCGACCTCTATAATTCACCCCTCCACTTT.

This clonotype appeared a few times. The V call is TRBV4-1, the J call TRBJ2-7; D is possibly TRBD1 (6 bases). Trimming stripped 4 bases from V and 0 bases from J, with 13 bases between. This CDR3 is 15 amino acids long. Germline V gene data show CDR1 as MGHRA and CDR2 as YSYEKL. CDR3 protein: CASSRLDRPSYEQYF. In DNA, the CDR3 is TGCGCCAGCAGCCGATTAGACAGGCCCTCCTACGAGCAGTACTTC.

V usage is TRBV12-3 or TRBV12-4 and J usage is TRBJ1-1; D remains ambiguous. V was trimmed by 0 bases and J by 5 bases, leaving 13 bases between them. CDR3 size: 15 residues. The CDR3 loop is CASSLAASAWTEAFF. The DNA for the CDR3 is TGTGCCAGCAGTTTAGCGGCGTCTGCCTGGACTGAAGCTTTCTTT.

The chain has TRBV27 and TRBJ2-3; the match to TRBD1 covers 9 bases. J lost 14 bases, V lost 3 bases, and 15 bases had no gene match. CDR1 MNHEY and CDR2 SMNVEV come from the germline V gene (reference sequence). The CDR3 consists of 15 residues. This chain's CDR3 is CASSFAGTGSRYAYF. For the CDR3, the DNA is TGTGCCAGCAGTTTCGCCGGGACAGGGAGCAGATACGCGTATTTT.

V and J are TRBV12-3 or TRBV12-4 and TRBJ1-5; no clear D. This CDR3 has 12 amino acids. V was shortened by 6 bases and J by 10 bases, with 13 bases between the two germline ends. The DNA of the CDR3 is TGTGCCAGCAGCCCGACTTGGATACCCCAGCATTTT. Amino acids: CASSPTWIPQHF.

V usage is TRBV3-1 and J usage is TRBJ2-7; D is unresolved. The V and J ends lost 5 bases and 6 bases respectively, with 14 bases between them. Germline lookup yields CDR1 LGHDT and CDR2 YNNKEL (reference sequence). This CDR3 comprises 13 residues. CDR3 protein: CASSNWDLGEQYF. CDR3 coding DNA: TGTGCCAGCAGCAACTGGGATCTGGGCGAGCAGTACTTC.

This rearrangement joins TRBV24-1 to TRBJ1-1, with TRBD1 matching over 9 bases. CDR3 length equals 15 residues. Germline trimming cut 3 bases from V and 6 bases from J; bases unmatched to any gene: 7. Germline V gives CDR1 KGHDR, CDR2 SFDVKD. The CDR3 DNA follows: TGTGCCACCAGTGATACCGGGACAGGGACCCCTGAAGCTTTCTTT. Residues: CATSDTGTGTPEAFF.

CDR3 region: CASTPNPGEQYF. In DNA form, the CDR3 reads TGTGCCAGCACCCCCAACCCTGGAGAGCAGTACTTC. The chain joins TRBV7-9 to TRBJ2-7; D is unresolved. CDR3 length: 12 amino acids. The germline CDR1 and CDR2 sequences are SEHNR and FQNEAQ (reference sequence). The germline V and J ends were trimmed by 7 bases and 7 bases, with 14 bases remaining between them.

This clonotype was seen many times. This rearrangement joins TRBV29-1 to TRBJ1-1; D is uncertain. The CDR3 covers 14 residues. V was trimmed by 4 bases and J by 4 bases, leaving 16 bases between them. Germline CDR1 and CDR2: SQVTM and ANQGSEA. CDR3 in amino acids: CSVGIGRVGTEAFF. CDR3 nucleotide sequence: TGCAGCGTTGGAATAGGGAGGGTTGGCACTGAAGCTTTCTTT.

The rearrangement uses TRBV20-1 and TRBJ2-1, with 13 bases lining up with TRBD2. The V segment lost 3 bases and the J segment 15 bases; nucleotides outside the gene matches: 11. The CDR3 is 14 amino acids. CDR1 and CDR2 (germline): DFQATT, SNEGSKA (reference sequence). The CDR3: CSARGTSGTSTLFF. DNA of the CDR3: TGCAGTGCTAGGGGGACTAGCGGGACTTCCACCCTGTTCTTC.

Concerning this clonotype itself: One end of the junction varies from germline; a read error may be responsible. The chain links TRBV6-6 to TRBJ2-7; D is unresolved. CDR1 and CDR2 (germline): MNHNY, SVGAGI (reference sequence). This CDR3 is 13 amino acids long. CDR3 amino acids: CASSDSYIDEQYF. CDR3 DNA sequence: TGTGCCAGCAGTGACTCGTATATCGACGAGCAGTACTTC.

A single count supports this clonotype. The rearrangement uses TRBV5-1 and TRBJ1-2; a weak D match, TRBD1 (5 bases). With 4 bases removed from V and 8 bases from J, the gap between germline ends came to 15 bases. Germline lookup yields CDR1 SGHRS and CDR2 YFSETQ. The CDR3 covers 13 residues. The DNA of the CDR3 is TGCGCCAGCAGCCATACGGGGGACGAAGGCTACACCTTC. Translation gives CASSHTGDEGYTF.

For the CDR3, the DNA is TGTGCCAGCAGCCCACACCAAGCGATCCGGCAGTTCTTC. This translates into CASSPHQAIRQFF. This rearrangement joins TRBV3-1 to TRBJ2-1, with unresolved D. Germline V gene lookup returns CDR1 LGHDT and CDR2 YNNKEL (reference sequence). The CDR3 covers 13 residues. The germline V and J ends were trimmed by 4 bases and 12 bases, with 16 bases remaining between them.

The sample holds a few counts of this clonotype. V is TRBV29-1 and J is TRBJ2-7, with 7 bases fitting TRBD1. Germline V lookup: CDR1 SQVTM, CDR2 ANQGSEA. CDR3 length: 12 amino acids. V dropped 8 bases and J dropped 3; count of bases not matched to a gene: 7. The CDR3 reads CSTGDSVYEQYF. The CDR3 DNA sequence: TGCAGCACAGGGGACAGCGTCTACGAGCAGTACTTC.

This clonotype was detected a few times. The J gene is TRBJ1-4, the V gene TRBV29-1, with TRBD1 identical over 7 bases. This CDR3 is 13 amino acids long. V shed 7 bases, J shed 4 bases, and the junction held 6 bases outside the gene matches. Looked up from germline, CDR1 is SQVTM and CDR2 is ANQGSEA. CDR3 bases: TGCAGCGCTGGACAGGTCCTTAATGAAAAACTGTTTTTT. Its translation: CSAGQVLNEKLFF.

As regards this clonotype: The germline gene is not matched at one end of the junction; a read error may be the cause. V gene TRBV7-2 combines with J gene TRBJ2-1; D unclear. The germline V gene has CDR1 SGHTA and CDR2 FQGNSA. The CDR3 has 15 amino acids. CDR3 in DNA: TGTGCCAGCAGCTTAGCGCCCAGCTCCTACAATGAGCAGTACTTT. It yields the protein CASSLAPSSYNEQYF.

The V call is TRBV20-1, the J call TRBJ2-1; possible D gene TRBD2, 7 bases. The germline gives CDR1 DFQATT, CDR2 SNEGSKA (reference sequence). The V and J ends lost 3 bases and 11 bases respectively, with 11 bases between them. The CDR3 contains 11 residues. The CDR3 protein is CSARGGPQQFF. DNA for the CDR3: TGCAGTGCTAGGGGGGGGCCTCAGCAGTTCTTC.

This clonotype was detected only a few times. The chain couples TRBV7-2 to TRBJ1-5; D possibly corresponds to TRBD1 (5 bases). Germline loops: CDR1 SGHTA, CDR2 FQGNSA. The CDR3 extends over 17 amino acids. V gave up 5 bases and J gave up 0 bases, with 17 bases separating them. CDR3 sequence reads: CASSPSPYRTSNQPQHF. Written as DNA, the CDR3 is TGTGCCAGCAGCCCATCCCCCTACAGGACTAGCAATCAGCCCCAGCATTTT.

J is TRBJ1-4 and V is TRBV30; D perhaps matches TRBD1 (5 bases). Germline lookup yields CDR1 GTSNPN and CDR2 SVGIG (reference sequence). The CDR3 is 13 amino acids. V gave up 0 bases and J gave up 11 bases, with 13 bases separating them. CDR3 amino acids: CAWSVSGAGKLFF. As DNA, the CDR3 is TGTGCCTGGAGTGTAAGCGGGGCAGGGAAACTGTTTTTT.

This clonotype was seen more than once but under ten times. The CDR3 nucleotides read TGCAGCTGGGGACAGGGCTCCTACGAGCAGTACTTC. Its translation is CSWGQGSYEQYF. V and J are TRBV20-1 and TRBJ2-7; 9 bases are a match to TRBD1. CDR3 length: 12 residues. CDR1 and CDR2 (germline): DFQATT, SNEGSKA (reference sequence).